This record covers a single TCR beta chain. Its antigen remains unidentified. Base quality data are lacking; no much larger clone is found one base away. This entry comes from a study of T-cell reconstitution after alpha-beta-depleted transplantation in children listed by TCRdb under 2016. In terms of the full investigation: T-cell immune reconstitution after TCRalphabeta/CD19-depleted allogeneic hematopoietic cell transplantation in children was quantitatively tracked in the study by means of TCR repertoire profiling.

The investigation overall reported the following: Over the following months the frequencies of hyperexpanded clones went down, and after one year T-cell counts and TCRbeta diversity were mostly credited to newly produced T cells. In some patients, high TCRbeta diversity at day 60 was attributed to recipient T cells and intrathymic progenitors that had survived conditioning. The apparently early recovery of alphabetaT-cell counts about two months after transplant reportedly depended on only several hundred rapidly expanded clones that came from non-depleted graft cells.

The treatment or condition label on this specimen signifies: allogeneic hematopoietic cell transplantation with graft depleted of TCRalphabeta T cells and CD19 B cells. The children who served as transplant recipients had been given grafts of TCRalphabeta/CD19-depleted allogeneic hematopoietic cells. Receptor amplification or capture employed PCR. The instrument given in TCRdb is Illumina HiSeq 2500. TCR libraries were prepared with molecular barcoding, using unique molecular identifiers to normalize TCRbeta repertoire quantification. TCRdb reworked the public reads: Q25 trimming with fastp, MiXCR clone assembly, productive beta chains retained. Each CDR3 protein appears once, grouped with its most common genes and DNA. The sample table lists about 440,000 distinct CDR3 sequences, over 40% of them with a count of one. The ten largest clones add up to under 35% of the sample. The CDR3 spans 17 residues, from the cysteine through the phenylalanine. The sequence is cut down to CDR3 DNA, 51 bases in frame from base 1. The germline V gene (reference sequence) specifies SGHAT as CDR1 and FQDESV as CDR2. Deletion took 1 base off V and 1 base off J, with a span of 15 bases between the germline ends.

The V gene is TRBV11-1 and the J gene is TRBJ2-3; TRBD2 is perhaps the D gene, given 6 matching bases. The sample consisted of PBMCs, taken before TCRalphabeta/CD19-depleted stem cell transplant. The sequence came from a girl aged 2 to 10 with aplastic anemia, due to receive a stem cell transplant. In nucleotide form, the sequence is TGTGCCAGCAGCTTAGATGTGGGGGAGGCCCGCACAGATACGCAGTATTTT. It encodes CASSLDVGEARTDTQYF.